The sample holds a few counts of the clone carrying this TCR beta chain. Its specificity is not known. Then a second PCR, running roughly 6 to 12 cycles, was carried out with a sample-barcoded 5' primer and a J-beta primer mix. Every cDNA molecule carried a tag from a template-switch adaptor bearing 12 random nucleotides. Each CDR3 protein gets one entry after TCRdb re-called the 5' RACE reads with MiXCR. The table records hundreds of thousands of distinct CDR3 sequences, around 38% of them present only once. This specimen comes from a study of blood T cells in healthy people across ages. General study results and limits: It was held that diversity estimates obtained from one million T cells represented underestimates.

Germline V gives CDR1 SEHNR, CDR2 FQNEAQ (reference sequence). The CDR3 length is 15 residues. V lost 11 bases and J lost 4; bases outside the gene matches: 13. The sample was blood. The gene calls are TRBV7-9 and TRBJ1-4; the match to TRBD1 covers 7 bases. This receptor was identified in an elderly man in good health. The CDR3 DNA reads TGTGCCCAAACAGGGGCAGGGGGGCTTAATGAAAAACTGTTTTTT. This translates into CAQTGAGGLNEKLFF.